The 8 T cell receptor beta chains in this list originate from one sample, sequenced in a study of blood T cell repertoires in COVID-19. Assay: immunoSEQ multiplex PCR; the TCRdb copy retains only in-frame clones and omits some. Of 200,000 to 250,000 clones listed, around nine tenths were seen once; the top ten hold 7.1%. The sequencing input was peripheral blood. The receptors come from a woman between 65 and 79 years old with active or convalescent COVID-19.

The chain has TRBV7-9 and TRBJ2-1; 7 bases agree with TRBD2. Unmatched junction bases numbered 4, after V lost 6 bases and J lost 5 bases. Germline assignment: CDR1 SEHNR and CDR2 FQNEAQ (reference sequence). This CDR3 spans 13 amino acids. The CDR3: CASSLGRDNEQFF. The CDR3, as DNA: TGTGCCAGCAGTTTGGGGAGGGACAATGAGCAGTTCTTC. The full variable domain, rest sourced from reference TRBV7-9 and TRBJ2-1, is DTGVSQNPRHKITKRGQNVTFRCDPISEHNRLYWYRQTLGQGPEFLTYFQNEAQLEKSRLLSDRFSAERPKGSFSTLEIQRTEQGDSAMYLCASSLGRDNEQFFGPGTRLTVL.

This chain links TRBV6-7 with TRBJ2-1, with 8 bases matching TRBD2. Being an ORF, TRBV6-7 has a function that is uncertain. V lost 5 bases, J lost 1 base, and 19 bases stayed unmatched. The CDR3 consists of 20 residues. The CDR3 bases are TGTGCCAGCAGTCCCTCGGGAGGGGACAAAACTATCCAATCCTACAATGAGCAGTTCTTC. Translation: CASSPSGGDKTIQSYNEQFF.

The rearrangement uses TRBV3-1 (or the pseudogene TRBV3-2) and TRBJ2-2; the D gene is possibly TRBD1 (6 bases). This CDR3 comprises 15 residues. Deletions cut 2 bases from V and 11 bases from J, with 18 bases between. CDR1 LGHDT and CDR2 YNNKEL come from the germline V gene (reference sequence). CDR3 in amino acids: CASSQSPHRADELFF. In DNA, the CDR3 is TGTGCCAGCAGCCAAAGCCCCCACAGGGCGGACGAGCTGTTTTTT.

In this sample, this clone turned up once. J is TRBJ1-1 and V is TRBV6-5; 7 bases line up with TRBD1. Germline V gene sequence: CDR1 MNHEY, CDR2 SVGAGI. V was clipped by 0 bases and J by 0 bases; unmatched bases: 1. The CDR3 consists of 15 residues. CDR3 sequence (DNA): TGTGCCAGCAGTTACTCGACAGGGATGAACACTGAAGCTTTCTTT. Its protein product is CASSYSTGMNTEAFF.

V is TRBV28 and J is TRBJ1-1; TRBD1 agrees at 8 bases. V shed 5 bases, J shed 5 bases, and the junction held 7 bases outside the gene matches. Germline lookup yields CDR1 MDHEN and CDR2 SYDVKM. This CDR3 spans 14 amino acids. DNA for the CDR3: TGTGCCAGCAGTCATACAGGGGGTCGGACTGAAGCTTTCTTT. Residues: CASSHTGGRTEAFF.

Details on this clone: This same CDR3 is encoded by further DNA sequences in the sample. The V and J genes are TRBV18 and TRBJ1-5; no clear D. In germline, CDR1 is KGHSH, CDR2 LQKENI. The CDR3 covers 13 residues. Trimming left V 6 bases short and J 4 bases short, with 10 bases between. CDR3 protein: CASSLSGNQPQHF. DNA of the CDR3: TGTGCCAGCTCCCTGAGTGGTAATCAGCCCCAGCATTTT.

The CDR3 DNA reads TGTGCCATCAGCCAAATGGGGGGAGGCACAGATACGCAGTATTTT. This translates into CAISQMGGGTDTQYF. V gene TRBV10-3 combines with J gene TRBJ2-3; perhaps TRBD2 as D (6 bases). The V and J ends lost 6 bases and 1 base respectively, with 14 bases between them. Germline assignment: CDR1 ENHRY and CDR2 SYGVKD. There are 15 residues in the CDR3.

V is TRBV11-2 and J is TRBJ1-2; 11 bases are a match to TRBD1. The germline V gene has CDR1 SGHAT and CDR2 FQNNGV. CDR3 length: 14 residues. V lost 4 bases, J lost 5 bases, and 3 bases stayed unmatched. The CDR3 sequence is CASSSGTGGYGYTF. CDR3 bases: TGTGCCAGCAGCTCCGGGACAGGGGGGTATGGCTACACCTTC. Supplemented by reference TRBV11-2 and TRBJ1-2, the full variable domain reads EAGVAQSPRYKIIEKRQSVAFWCNPISGHATLYWYQQILGQGPKLLIQFQNNGVVDDSQLPKDRFSAERLKGVDSTLKIQPAKLEDSAVYLCASSSGTGGYGYTFGSGTRLTVV.